These T cell receptor beta chains were read from a single sample in a study of radiation and T cells in renal cell carcinoma. Sequenced by immunoSEQ multiplex PCR; TCRdb stores in-frame clones only, minus some. This table has more than 9,500 clones, roughly 65% appearing once. The sample was tumor tissue, taken from a patient whose treatment was nephrectomy without radiotherapy. These receptors all stem from a woman of 80 years or more with renal cell carcinoma. The CDR3 runs from the conserved cysteine through the conserved F or W. Each record gives: D gene, clone size, J gene, V gene, CDR3 DNA, CDR3 protein. D genes are given only for firm matches. Only some rows state a clone size, as once, few, many or a class for expanded clones.

d_gene: .
abundance: .
j_gene: TRBJ1-4
v_gene: TRBV5-5
CDR3nt: TGTGCCAGCAGCTTTTCAGGCGAGCGGGATGAAAAACTGTTTTTT
CDR3aa: CASSFSGERDEKLFF

d_gene: .
abundance: .
j_gene: TRBJ1-6
v_gene: TRBV19
CDR3nt: TGTGCCAGTAGTGAGAGGGGCGCACAGGCAGGGAGTTCACCCCTCCACTTT
CDR3aa: CASSERGAQAGSSPLHF

d_gene: TRBD1
abundance: .
j_gene: TRBJ2-7
v_gene: TRBV5-6
CDR3nt: TGTGCCAGCAGCTGGGGACAGTCCTACGAGCAGTACTTC
CDR3aa: CASSWGQSYEQYF

d_gene: .
abundance: .
j_gene: TRBJ1-4
v_gene: TRBV2
CDR3nt: TGTGCCAGCAGTGCCCAGGGGTATGTTGAAAAACTGTTTTTT
CDR3aa: CASSAQGYVEKLFF

d_gene: .
abundance: .
j_gene: TRBJ1-2
v_gene: TRBV19
CDR3nt: TGTGCCAGTAGTTTTGCGGAGGGGACCCTCCACTATGGCTACACCTTC
CDR3aa: CASSFAEGTLHYGYTF

d_gene: .
abundance: .
j_gene: TRBJ1-1
v_gene: TRBV2
CDR3nt: TGTGCCAGCAGTGAACTGGGGTCCCTCTACACTGAAGCTTTCTTT
CDR3aa: CASSELGSLYTEAFF

d_gene: TRBD2
abundance: .
j_gene: TRBJ2-7
v_gene: TRBV7-2
CDR3nt: TGTGCCAGCAGCACAGCGGGGACGTCCTACGAGCAGTACTTC
CDR3aa: CASSTAGTSYEQYF

d_gene: .
abundance: medium-sized
j_gene: TRBJ2-3
v_gene: TRBV5-1
CDR3nt: TGCGCCAGCAGCTTGACCGTTACCCTTGGGGATACGCAGTATTTT
CDR3aa: CASSLTVTLGDTQYF

d_gene: TRBD2
abundance: .
j_gene: TRBJ2-7
v_gene: TRBV5-4
CDR3nt: TGTGCCAGCAGCTTCGGAAGCGGGGCTTCCTACGAGCAGTACTTC
CDR3aa: CASSFGSGASYEQYF

d_gene: TRBD1
abundance: .
j_gene: TRBJ2-7
v_gene: TRBV5-6
CDR3nt: TGTGCCAGCAGCTTCGCAGCCGGGACAGGGGGGTACGAGCAGTACTTC
CDR3aa: CASSFAAGTGGYEQYF

d_gene: .
abundance: .
j_gene: TRBJ1-2
v_gene: TRBV19
CDR3nt: TGTGCCAGTAGCCGAGGGCCGCAGTTCTTAAACTATGGCTACACCTTC
CDR3aa: CASSRGPQFLNYGYTF

d_gene: .
abundance: .
j_gene: TRBJ2-5
v_gene: TRBV5-4
CDR3nt: TGTGCCAGCGGAAGTACTCAGGGGCAAGAGACCCAGTACTTC
CDR3aa: CASGSTQGQETQYF

d_gene: .
abundance: .
j_gene: TRBJ2-7
v_gene: TRBV27
CDR3nt: TGTACCAGCCGAAGTTTGGGCGAGCAGTACTTC
CDR3aa: CTSRSLGEQYF

d_gene: .
abundance: .
j_gene: TRBJ2-7
v_gene: TRBV27
CDR3nt: TGTGCCAGCAGCGGCGAGGCAAGCTCCTACGAGCAGTACTTC
CDR3aa: CASSGEASSYEQYF

d_gene: .
abundance: .
j_gene: TRBJ1-6
v_gene: TRBV5-1
CDR3nt: TGCGCCAGCAGTCGGAGCGGACATAATTCACCCCTCCACTTT
CDR3aa: CASSRSGHNSPLHF

d_gene: TRBD1
abundance: .
j_gene: TRBJ2-3
v_gene: TRBV11-2
CDR3nt: TGTGCCAGCAGGGACGACAGGGTGAGCGCAGATACGCAGTATTTT
CDR3aa: CASRDDRVSADTQYF